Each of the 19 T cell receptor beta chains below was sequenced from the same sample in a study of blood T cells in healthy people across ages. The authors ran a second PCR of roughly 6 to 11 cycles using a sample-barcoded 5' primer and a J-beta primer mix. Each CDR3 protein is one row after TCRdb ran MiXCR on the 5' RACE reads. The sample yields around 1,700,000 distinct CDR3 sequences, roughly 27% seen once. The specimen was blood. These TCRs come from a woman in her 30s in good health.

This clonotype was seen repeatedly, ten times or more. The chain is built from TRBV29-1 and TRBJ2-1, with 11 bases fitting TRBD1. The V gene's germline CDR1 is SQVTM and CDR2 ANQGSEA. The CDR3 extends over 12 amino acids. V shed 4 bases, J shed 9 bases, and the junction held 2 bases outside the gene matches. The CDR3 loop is CSVGTGGFEQFF. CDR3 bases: TGCAGCGTTGGGACAGGGGGCTTTGAGCAGTTCTTC.

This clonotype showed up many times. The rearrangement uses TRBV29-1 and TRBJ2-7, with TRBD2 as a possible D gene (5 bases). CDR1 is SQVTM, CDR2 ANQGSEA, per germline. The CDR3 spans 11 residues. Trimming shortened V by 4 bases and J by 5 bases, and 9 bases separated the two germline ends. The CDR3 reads CSVGRRDEQYF. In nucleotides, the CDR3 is TGCAGCGTTGGGAGGCGCGACGAGCAGTACTTC.

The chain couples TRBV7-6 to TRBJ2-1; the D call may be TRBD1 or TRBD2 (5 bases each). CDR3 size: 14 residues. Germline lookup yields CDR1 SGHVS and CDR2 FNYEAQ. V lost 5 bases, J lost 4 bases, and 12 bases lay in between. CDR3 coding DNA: TGTGCCAGCAGCCCGGGGCGGGTTTACAATGAGCAGTTCTTC. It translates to CASSPGRVYNEQFF.

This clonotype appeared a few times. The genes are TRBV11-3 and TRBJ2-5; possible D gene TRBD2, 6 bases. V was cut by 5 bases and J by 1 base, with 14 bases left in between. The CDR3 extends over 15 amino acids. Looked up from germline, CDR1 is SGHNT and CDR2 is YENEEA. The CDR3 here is CASSVGDSLQETQYF. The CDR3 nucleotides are TGTGCCAGCAGCGTTGGGGACTCCCTCCAAGAGACCCAGTACTTC.

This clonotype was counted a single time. The CDR3 sequence is CASSYSDKTYGYTF. The CDR3 nucleotides are TGTGCCAGCAGTTACTCTGACAAAACCTATGGCTACACCTTC. The gene calls are TRBV6-5 and TRBJ1-2; no clear D gene. The germline V gene has CDR1 MNHEY and CDR2 SVGAGI. The length of the CDR3 is 14 residues. The V end was cut by 0 bases, the J end by 4 bases, with 9 bases between.

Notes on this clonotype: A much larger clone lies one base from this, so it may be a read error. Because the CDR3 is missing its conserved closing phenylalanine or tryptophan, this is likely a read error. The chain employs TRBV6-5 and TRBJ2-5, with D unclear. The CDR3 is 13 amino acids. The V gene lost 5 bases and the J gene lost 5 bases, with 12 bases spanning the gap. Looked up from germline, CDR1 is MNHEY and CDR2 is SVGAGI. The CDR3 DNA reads TGTGCCAGCAGTCTCTCTCCCCGCGAGACCCAGTACGTC. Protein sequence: CASSLSPRETQYV.

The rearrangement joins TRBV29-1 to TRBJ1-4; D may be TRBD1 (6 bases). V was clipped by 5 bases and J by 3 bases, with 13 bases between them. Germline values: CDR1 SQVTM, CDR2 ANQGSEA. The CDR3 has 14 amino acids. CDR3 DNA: TGCAGCGTTAGGTGGACAGTCGCTAATGAAAAACTGTTTTTT. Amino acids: CSVRWTVANEKLFF.

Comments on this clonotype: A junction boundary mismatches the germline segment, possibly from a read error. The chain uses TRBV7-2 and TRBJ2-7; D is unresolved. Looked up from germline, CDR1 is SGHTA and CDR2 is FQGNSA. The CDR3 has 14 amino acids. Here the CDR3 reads CASSLGDGPYGQYF. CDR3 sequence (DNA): TGTGCCAGCAGCTTAGGTGACGGGCCTTACGGGCAGTACTTC.

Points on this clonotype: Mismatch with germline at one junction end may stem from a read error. CDR3 in DNA: TGTGCCGGCAGCGTCCGGGACCTCAAGGCCGGGGAGCTGTTTTTT. It specifies CAGSVRDLKAGELFF. This chain uses TRBV7-8 with TRBJ2-2; tentatively, D is TRBD1 or TRBD2 (5 bases each). The germline V gene has CDR1 SGHVS and CDR2 FQNEAQ. CDR3 size: 15 residues. Using reference TRBV7-8 and TRBJ2-2 for the parts outside the CDR3, the full variable domain is GAGVSQSPRYKVAKRGQDVALRCDPISGHVSLFWYQQALGQGPEFLTYFQNEAQLDKSGLPSDRFFAERPEGSVSTLKIQRTQQEDSAVYLCAGSVRDLKAGELFFGEGSRLTVL.

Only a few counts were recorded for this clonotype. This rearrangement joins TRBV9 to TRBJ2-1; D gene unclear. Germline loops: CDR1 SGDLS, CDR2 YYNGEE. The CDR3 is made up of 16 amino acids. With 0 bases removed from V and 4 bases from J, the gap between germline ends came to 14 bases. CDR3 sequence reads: CASSVASSVGYNEQFF. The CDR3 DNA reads TGTGCCAGCAGCGTAGCTAGTTCGGTGGGATACAATGAGCAGTTCTTC.

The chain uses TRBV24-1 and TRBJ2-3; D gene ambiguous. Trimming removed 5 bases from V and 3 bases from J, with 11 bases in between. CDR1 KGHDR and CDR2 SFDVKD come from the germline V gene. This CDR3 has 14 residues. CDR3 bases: TGTGCCACCAGTGCCGGGTTATCGACAGATACGCAGTATTTT. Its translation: CATSAGLSTDTQYF.

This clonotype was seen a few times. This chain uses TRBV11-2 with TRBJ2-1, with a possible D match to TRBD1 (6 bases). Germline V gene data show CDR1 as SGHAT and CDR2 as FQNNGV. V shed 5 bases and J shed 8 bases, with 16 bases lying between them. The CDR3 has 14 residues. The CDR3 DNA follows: TGTGCCAGCAGCCCGAGCCCTAAGGGGGATGAGCAGTTCTTC. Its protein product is CASSPSPKGDEQFF.

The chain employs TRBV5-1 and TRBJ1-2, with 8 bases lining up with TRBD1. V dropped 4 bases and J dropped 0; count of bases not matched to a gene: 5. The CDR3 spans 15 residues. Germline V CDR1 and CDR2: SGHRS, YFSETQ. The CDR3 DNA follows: TGCGCCAGCAGCGGACAGGGATCTACTAACTATGGCTACACCTTC. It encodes CASSGQGSTNYGYTF. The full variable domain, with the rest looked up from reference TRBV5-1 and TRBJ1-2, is KAGVTQTPRYLIKTRGQQVTLSCSPISGHRSVSWYQQTPGQGLQFLFEYFSETQRNKGNFPGRFSGRQFSNSRSEMNVSTLELGDSALYLCASSGQGSTNYGYTFGSGTRLTVV.

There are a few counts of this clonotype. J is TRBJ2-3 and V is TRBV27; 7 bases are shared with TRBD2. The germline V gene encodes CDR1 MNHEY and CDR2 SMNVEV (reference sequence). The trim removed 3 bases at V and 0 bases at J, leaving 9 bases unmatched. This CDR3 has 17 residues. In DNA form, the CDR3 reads TGTGCCAGCAGTTTCCTTATAGCGGGCCTTAGCACAGATACGCAGTATTTT. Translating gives CASSFLIAGLSTDTQYF.

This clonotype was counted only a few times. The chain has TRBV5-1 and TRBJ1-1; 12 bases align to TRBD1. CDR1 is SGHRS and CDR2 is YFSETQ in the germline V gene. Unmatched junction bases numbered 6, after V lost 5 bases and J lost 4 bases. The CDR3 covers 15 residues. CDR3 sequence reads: CASRPGTGGRTEAFF. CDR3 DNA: TGCGCCAGCAGACCCGGGACAGGGGGCCGCACTGAAGCTTTCTTT.

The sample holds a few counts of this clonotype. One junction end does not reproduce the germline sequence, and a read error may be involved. The CDR3 reads CASSSLHRADTRYF. CDR3 nucleotide sequence: TGTGCCAGCAGTTCCCTTCATCGTGCAGATACGCGGTATTTT. This chain joins TRBV12-3 or TRBV12-4 and TRBJ2-3; D is unresolved. This CDR3 has 14 residues.

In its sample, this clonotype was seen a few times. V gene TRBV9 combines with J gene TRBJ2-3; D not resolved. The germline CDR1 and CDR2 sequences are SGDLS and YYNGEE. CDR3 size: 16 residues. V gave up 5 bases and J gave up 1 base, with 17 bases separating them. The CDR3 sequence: CASSSSFSIRTDTQYF. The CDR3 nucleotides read TGTGCCAGCAGTTCGTCCTTTTCGATCCGCACAGATACGCAGTATTTT.

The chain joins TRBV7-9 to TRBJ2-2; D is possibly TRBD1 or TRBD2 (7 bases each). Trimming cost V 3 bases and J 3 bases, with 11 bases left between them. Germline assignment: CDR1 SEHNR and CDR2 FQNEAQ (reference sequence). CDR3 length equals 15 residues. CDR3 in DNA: TGTGCCAGCAGCTTCTCAGGGGGGGACACCGGGGAGCTGTTTTTT. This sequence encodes CASSFSGGDTGELFF.

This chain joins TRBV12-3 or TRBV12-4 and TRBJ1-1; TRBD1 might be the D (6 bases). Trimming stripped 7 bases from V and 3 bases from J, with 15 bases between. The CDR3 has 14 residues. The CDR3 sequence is CASTHRDKDTEAFF. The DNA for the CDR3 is TGTGCCAGCACGCACAGGGATAAGGACACTGAAGCTTTCTTT.